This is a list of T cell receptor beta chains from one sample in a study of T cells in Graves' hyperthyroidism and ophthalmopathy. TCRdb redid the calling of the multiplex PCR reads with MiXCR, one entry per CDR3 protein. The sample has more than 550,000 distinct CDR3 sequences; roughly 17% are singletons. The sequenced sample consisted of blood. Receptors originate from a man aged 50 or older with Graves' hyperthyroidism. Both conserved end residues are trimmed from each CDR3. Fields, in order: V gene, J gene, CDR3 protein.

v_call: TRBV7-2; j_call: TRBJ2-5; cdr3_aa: ASSRGRSETQY
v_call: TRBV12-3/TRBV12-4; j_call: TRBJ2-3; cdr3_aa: ASSRRGTSGFGSTDTQY
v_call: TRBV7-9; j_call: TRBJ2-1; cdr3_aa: ASSLIGSTNEQF
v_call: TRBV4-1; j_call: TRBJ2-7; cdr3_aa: ASSQVEQGYEQY
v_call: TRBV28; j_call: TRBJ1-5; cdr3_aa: ASTSRDRGISNQPQH
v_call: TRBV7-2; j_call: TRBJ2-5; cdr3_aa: ASSPGGQGLETQY
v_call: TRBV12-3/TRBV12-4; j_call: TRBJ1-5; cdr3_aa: ASTPSGMQPQH
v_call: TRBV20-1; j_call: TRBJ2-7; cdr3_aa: SASGTRRSPYEQY
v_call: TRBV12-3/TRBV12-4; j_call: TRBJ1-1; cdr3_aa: ASRPRQGGTEAF
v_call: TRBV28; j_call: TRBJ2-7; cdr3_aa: ASSFSRDRASYEQY
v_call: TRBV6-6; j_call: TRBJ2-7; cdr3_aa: ASSYGLAGAFYEQY
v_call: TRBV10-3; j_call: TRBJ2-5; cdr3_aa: AISVGHSGETQY
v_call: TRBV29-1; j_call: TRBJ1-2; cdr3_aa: SVERGAYGYT
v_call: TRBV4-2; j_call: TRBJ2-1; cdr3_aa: ASSQEAVSYNEQF
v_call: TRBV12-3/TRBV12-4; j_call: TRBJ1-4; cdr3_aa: ASSLGGPNEKLF
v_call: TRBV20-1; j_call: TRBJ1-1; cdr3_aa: SAKGLRQTSTEAF
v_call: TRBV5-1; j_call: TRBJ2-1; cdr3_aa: ASSLKQGARNEQF
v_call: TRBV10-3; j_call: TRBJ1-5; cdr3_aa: AISEYVISSGNQPQH
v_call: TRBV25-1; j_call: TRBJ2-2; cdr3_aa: ASSESILAGGNTGELF
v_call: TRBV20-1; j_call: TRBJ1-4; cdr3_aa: SALDSEKLF
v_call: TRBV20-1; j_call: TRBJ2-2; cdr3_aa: SARDRRRAVTGELF
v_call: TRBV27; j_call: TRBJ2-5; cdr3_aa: ASSLQQGSRETQY
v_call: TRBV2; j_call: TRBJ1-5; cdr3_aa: ASSGDFNQPQH